This T cell receptor beta chain came from a study of PD-L1 blockade in urothelial cancer. General study results and limits: Patients with durable benefit had greater blood expansion of tumor-associated TCR clones 3 weeks into treatment.

Spiking of synthetic TCR analog templates was performed in each PCR. Clones were read by immunoSEQ multiplex PCR, and TCRdb kept only the in-frame ones, dropping some. The sample includes approximately 79,000 clones, around 85% of them seen just once. Time point defined: pretreatment peripheral blood. This clone was found once. Its antigen is undetermined. The germline gives CDR1 SGHRS, CDR2 YFSETQ. V was clipped by 1 base and J by 1 base, with 8 bases between them. The CDR3 loop spans 14 amino acids. The sample consisted of PBMCs, taken around atezolizumab (anti-PD-L1) treatment. The V gene is TRBV5-1, the J gene TRBJ1-1, with D unresolved. The TCR sequence derives from a man in his forties with urothelial cancer. The CDR3: CASSLYSSNTEAFF. Written as DNA, the CDR3 is TGCGCCAGCAGCTTGTACAGCTCGAACACTGAAGCTTTCTTT. Full variable domain (remainder filled in from reference TRBV5-1 and TRBJ1-1): KAGVTQTPRYLIKTRGQQVTLSCSPISGHRSVSWYQQTPGQGLQFLFEYFSETQRNKGNFPGRFSGRQFSNSRSEMNVSTLELGDSALYLCASSLYSSNTEAFFGQGTRLTVV.